The source of this TCR beta chain is a study of vaccination and CD4 T cells after COVID-19. Turning to the study itself: SARS-CoV-2 positivity in convalescent patients was established by nasal swab PCR; nine had mild and one severe disease.

This clonotype occurred a few times. Its antigen is unknown. Treatment: roughly 11-day PBMC culture with coronavirus spike peptide pools or control peptides (ViraFEST assay). Cultured CD4+ T-cell DNA underwent Oncomine TCR Beta short-read sequencing. Genomic DNA was isolated from CD4+ T cells that had been cultured. TCRdb re-analysed the PCR reads in MiXCR, keeping a single row per CDR3 protein. The sample shows about 13,000 distinct CDR3 sequences, roughly 41% of them seen only once. V lost 5 bases, J lost 10 bases, and 7 bases stayed unmatched. CDR1 and CDR2 from the germline V gene are GTSNPN and SVGIG (reference sequence). The CDR3 loop spans 12 amino acids.

The chain uses TRBV30 and TRBJ2-2; 7 bases map to TRBD1. Sequencing used CD4+ T cells from blood, cultured in vitro, obtained after SARS-CoV-2 vaccination. The receptor was derived from a human donor who had recovered from COVID-19. The CDR3 protein is CAWDREQSELFF. In nucleotides, the CDR3 is TGTGCCTGGGACAGGGAACAGTCGGAGCTGTTTTTT.